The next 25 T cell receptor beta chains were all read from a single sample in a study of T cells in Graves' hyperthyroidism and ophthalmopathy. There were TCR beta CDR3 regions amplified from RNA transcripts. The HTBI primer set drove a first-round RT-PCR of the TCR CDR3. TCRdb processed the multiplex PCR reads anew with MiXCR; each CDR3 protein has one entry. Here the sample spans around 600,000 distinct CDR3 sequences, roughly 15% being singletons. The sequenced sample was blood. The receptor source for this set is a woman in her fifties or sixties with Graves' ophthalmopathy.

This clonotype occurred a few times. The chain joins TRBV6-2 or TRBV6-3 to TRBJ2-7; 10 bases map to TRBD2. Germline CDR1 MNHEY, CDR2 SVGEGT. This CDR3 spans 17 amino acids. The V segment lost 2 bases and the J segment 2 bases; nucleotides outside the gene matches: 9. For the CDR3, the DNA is TGTGCCAGCAGTTACAAGGGCACCGGACTAGCGGCCTACGAGCAGTACTTC. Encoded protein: CASSYKGTGLAAYEQYF.

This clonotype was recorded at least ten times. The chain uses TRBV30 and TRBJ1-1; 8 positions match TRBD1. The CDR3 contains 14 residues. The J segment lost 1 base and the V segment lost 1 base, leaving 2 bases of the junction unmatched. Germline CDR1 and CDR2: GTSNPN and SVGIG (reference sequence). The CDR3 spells CAWSGDRRNTEAFF. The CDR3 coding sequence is TGTGCCTGGAGTGGGGACAGGCGGAACACTGAAGCTTTCTTT.

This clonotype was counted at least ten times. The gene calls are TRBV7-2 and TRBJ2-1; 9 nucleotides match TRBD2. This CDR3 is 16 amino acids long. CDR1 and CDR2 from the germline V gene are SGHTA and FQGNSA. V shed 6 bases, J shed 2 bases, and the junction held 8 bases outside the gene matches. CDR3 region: CASRAPSGKTYNEQFF. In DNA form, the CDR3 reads TGTGCCAGCAGAGCCCCTAGCGGGAAAACCTACAATGAGCAGTTCTTC.

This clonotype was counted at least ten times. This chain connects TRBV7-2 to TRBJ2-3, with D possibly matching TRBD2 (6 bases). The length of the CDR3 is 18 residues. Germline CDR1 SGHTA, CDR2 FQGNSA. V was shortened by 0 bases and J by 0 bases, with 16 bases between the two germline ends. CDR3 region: CASSLALFSGGSTDTQYF. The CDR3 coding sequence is TGTGCCAGCAGCTTAGCGCTATTTAGCGGAGGTAGCACAGATACGCAGTATTTT.

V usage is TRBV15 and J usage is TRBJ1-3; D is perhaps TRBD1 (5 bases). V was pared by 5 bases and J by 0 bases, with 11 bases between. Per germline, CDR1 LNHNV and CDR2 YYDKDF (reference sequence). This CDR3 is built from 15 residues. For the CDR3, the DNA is TGTGCCACCAGCCGGGACCGGAGCTCTGGAAACACCATATATTTT. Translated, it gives CATSRDRSSGNTIYF.

In nucleotides, the CDR3 is TGTGCCAGCAGCGTACGCGGGGAACGCACAGATACGCAGTATTTT. Protein sequence: CASSVRGERTDTQYF. The chain couples TRBV9 to TRBJ2-3, with D maybe TRBD2 (6 bases). The CDR3 is 15 amino acids. Per germline, CDR1 SGDLS and CDR2 YYNGEE. Trimming left V 1 base short and J 1 base short, with 10 bases between.

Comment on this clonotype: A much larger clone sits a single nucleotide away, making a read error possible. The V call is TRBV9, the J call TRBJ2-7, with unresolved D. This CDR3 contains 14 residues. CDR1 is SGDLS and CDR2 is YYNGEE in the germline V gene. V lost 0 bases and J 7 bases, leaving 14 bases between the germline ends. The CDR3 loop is CASSVGSSSGEQYF. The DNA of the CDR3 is TGTGCCAGCAGCGTAGGCAGTAGCAGTGGTGAGCAGTACTTC.

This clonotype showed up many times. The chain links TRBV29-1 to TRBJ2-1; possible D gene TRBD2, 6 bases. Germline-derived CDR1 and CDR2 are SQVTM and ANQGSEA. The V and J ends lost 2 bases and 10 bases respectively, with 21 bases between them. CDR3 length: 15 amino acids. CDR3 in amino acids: CSVERGGGVSREQFF. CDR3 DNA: TGCAGCGTTGAACGGGGAGGCGGTGTGTCGAGGGAGCAGTTCTTC.

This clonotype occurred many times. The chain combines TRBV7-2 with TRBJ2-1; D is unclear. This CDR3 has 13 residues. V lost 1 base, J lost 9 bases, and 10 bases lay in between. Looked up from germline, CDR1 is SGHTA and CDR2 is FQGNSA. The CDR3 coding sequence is TGTGCCAGCAGCTTAGACAACAAGGGTGAGCAGTTCTTC. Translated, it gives CASSLDNKGEQFF.

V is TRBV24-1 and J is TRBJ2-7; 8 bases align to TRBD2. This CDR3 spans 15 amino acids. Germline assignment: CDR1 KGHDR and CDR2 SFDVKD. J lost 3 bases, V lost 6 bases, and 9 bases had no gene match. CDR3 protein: CATSQSGTRVYEQYF. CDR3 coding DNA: TGTGCCACCAGTCAATCCGGGACTAGGGTCTACGAGCAGTACTTC.

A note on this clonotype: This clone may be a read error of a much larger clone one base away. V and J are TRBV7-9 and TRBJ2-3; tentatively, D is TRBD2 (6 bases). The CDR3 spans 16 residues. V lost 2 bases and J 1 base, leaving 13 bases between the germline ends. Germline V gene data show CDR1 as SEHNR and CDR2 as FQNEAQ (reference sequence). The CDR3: CASSLLAGPGTDTQYF. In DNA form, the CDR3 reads TGTGCCAGCAGCTTATTGGCGGGACCTGGCACAGATACGCAGTATTTT.

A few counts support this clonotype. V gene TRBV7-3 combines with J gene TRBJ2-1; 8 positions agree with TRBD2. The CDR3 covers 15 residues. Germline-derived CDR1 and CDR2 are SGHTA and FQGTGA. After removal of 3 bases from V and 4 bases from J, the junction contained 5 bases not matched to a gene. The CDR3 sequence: CASSFTGRGYNEQFF. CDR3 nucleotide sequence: TGTGCCAGCAGCTTTACCGGGAGGGGTTACAATGAGCAGTTCTTC. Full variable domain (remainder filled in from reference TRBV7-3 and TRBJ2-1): GAGVSQTPSNKVTEKGKYVELRCDPISGHTALYWYRQSLGQGPEFLIYFQGTGAADDSGLPNDRFFAVRPEGSVSTLKIQRTERGDSAVYLCASSFTGRGYNEQFFGPGTRLTVL.

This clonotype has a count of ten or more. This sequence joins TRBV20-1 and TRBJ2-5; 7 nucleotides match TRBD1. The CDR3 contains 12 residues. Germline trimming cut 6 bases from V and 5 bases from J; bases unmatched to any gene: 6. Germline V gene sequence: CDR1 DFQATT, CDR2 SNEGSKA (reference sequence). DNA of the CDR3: TGCAGTGCACAGGACAGGTTGGAGACCCAGTACTTC. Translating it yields CSAQDRLETQYF.

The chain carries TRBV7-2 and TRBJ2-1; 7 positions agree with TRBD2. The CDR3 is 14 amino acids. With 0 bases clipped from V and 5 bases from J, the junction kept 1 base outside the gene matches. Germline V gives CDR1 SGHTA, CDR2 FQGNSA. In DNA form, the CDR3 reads TGTGCCAGCAGCTTAGCGACTAGCCACAATGAGCAGTTCTTC. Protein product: CASSLATSHNEQFF.

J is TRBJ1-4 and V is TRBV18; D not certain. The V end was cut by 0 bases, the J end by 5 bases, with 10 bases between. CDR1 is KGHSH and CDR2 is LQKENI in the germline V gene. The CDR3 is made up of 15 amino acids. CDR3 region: CASSPPAEQNEKLFF. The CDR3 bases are TGTGCCAGCTCACCACCGGCGGAGCAGAATGAAAAACTGTTTTTT.

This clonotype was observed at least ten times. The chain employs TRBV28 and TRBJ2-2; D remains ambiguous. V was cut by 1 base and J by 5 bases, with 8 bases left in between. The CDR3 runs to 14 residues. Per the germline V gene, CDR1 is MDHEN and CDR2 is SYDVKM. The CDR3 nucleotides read TGTGCCAGCAGTTTATTAGGGCAGACCGGGGAGCTGTTTTTT. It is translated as CASSLLGQTGELFF. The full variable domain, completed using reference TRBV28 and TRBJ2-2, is DVKVTQSSRYLVKRTGEKVFLECVQDMDHENMFWYRQDPGLGLRLIYFSYDVKMKEKGDIPEGYSVSREKKERFSLILESASTNQTSMYLCASSLLGQTGELFFGEGSRLTVL.

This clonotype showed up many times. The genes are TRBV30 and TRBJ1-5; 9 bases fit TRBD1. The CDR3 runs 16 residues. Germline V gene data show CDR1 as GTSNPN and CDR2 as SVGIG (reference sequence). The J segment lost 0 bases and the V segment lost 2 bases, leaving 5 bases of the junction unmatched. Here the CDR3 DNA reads TGTGCCTGGAGTTTACGGACAGGGGATAGCAATCAGCCCCAGCATTTT. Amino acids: CAWSLRTGDSNQPQHF.

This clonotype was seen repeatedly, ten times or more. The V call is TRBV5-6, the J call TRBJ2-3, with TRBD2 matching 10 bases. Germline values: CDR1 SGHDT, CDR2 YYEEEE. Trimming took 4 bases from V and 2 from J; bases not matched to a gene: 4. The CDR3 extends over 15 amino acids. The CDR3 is CASSTGLANTDTQYF. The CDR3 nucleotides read TGTGCCAGCAGCACGGGACTAGCGAACACAGATACGCAGTATTTT.

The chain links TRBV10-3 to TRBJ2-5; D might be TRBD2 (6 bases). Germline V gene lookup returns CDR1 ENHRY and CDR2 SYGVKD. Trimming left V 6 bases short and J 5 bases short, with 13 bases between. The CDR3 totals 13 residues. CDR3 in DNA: TGTGCCATCAGGGGTACTAGCTCGGAGACCCAGTACTTC. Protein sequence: CAIRGTSSETQYF.

Here the CDR3 reads CASKRGLSNSYNEQFF. The CDR3 DNA reads as TGTGCCAGCAAACGCGGACTATCCAACTCCTACAATGAGCAGTTCTTC. The chain has TRBV28 and TRBJ2-1; weak D call: TRBD2 (6 bases). This CDR3 spans 16 amino acids. Between the trimmed V and J ends, which lost 7 bases and 0 bases, there was a span of 16 bases. Germline-derived CDR1 and CDR2 are MDHEN and SYDVKM.

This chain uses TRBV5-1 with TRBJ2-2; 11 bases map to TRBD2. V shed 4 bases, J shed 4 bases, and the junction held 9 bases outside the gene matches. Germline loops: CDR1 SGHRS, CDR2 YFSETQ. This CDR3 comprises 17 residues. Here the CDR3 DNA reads TGCGCCAGCAGCCTATCTAGCGGGAGGCTGGTCACCGGGGAGCTGTTTTTT. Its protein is CASSLSSGRLVTGELFF.

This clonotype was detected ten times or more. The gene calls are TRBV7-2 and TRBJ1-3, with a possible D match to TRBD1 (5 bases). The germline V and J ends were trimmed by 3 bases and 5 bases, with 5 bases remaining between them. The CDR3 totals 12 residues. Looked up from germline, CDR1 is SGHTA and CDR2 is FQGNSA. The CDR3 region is CASSLDRNTIYF. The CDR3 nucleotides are TGTGCCAGCAGCTTGGACAGAAACACCATATATTTT. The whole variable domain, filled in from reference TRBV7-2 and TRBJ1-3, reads GAGVSQSPSNKVTEKGKDVELRCDPISGHTALYWYRQSLGQGLEFLIYFQGNSAPDKSGLPSDRFSAERTGGSVSTLTIQRTQQEDSAVYLCASSLDRNTIYFGEGSWLTVV.

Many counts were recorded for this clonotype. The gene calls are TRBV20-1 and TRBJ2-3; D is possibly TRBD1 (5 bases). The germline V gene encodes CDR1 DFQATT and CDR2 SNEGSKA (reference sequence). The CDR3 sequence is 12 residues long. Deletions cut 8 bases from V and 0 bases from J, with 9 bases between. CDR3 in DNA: TGCAGTCCACAGGATAGCACAGATACGCAGTATTTT. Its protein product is CSPQDSTDTQYF.

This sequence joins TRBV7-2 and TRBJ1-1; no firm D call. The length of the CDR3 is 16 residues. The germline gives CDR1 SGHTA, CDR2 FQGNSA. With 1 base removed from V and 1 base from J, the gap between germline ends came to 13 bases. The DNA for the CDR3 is TGTGCCAGCAGCTTAGTAACGGGTCTCCGGAACACTGAAGCTTTCTTT. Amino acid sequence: CASSLVTGLRNTEAFF.

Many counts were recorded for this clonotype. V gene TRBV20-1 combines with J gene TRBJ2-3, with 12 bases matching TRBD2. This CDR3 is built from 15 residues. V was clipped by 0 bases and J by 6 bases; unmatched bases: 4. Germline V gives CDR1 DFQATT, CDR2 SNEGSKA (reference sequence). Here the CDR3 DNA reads TGCAGTGCTAGAGATCCCCTAGCGGGGGGGGATACGCAGTATTTT. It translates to CSARDPLAGGDTQYF.